This T cell receptor (beta chain) comes out of a study of cytomegalovirus exposure and HLA in healthy donors. The CDR3 runs 15 residues. After removal of 5 bases from V and 6 bases from J, the junction contained 7 bases not matched to a gene. Germline values: CDR1 LNHDA, CDR2 SQIVND (reference sequence). Concerning this clone: No antigen is known for it.

The study's findings and limits: In a later analysis, compared with equally common non-associated chains, HLA-associated beta chains were more expanded. The CMV antigen specificity of a few CMV-associated chains was confirmed through in vitro analysis.

The PCR used 60 Vbeta and 13 Jbeta primers. Profiled with immunoSEQ multiplex PCR; TCRdb holds only in-frame clones, not every one. The sample is made up of 150,000 to 250,000 clones, and the top ten hold roughly 0.7% of it. The chain carries TRBV19 and TRBJ1-5; 10 nucleotides agree with TRBD1. This TCR came from a boy under 18 in good health and CMV-seronegative. The specimen was PBMCs. The CDR3 nucleotides are TGTGCCAGTAGTGGGCCCGGGACAGGGGTTCAGCCCCAGCATTTT. Protein sequence: CASSGPGTGVQPQHF.